One TCR beta chain is described in this entry. Generated by immunoSEQ multiplex PCR, the TCRdb table keeps only in-frame clones and is missing some. The sample comprises about 130,000 clones, around 89% of which are singletons, and roughly 18% rests with the top ten. The entry originates in a study of blood T cell repertoires in COVID-19. Study-level information: Sites across the United States, Italy and Spain contributed samples from acute and convalescent COVID-19. The analysed material was cDNA or gDNA that came from T cells, B-cell-depleted T cells, or PBMCs.

This TCR came from a man aged 50 to 59 with active or convalescent COVID-19. Sequenced sample: peripheral blood.

The CDR3 DNA is TGTGCCATCAGGGGGACGGGACAGGTCCCTGGAAACACCATATATTTT. It yields the protein CAIRGTGQVPGNTIYF. The rearrangement links TRBV10-3 to TRBJ1-3; 8 positions agree with TRBD1. This CDR3 has 16 residues. Germline values: CDR1 ENHRY, CDR2 SYGVKD. J gave up 2 bases and V 6 bases, and 9 bases lay outside the gene matches.